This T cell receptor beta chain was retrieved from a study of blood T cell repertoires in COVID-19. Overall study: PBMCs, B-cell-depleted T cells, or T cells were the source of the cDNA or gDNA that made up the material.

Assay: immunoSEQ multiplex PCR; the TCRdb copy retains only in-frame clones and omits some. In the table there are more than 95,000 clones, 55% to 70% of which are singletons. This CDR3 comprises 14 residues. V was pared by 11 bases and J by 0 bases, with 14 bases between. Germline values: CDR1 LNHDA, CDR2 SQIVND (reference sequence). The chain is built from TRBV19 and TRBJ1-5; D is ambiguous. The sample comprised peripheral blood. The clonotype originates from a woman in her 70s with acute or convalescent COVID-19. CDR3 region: CAGSEELSNQPQHF. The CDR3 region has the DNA TGTGCCGGAAGCGAAGAACTTAGCAATCAGCCCCAGCATTTT.